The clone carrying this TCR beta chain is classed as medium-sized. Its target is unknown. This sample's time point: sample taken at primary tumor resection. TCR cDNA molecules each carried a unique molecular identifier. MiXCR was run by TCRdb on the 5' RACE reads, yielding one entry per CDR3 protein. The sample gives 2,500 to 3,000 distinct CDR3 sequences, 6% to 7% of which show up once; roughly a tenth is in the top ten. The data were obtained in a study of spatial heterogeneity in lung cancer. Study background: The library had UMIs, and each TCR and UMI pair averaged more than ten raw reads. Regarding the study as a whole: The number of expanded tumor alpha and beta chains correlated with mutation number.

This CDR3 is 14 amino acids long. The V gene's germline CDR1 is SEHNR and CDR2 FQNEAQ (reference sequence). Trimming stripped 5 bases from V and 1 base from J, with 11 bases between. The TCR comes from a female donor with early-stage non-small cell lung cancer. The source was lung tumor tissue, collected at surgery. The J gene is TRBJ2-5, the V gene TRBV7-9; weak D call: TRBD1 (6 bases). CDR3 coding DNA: TGTGCCAGCAGCACTCGGGACACCCAAGAGACCCAGTACTTC. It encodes CASSTRDTQETQYF.